The T cell receptor beta chain under discussion was sequenced for a study of long-term antiretroviral therapy in people with HIV. Whole-study findings and limits: At every time point, clones expanded before ART dominated the repertoire.

Every one of the participants with HIV received treatment in the United States. The germline CDR1 and CDR2 sequences are MGHRA and YSYEKL. This CDR3 region has 15 residues. The V end was cut by 0 bases, the J end by 7 bases, with 15 bases between. The immunoSEQ assay was v3.0, run at survey level. Assay: immunoSEQ multiplex PCR; the TCRdb copy retains only in-frame clones and omits some. This sample has 25,000 to 35,000 clones, with approximately 93% found just once. Note on this clone: The antigen remains undetermined.

The sequenced sample was unsorted PBMCs, obtained 3.1 years after starting antiretroviral therapy. This receptor was taken from a man younger than 35 with HIV. The V and J genes are TRBV4-1 and TRBJ2-5, with D tentatively TRBD2 (6 bases). CDR3 residues: CASSQDWLGGVTQYF. The DNA for the CDR3 is TGCGCCAGCAGCCAAGATTGGCTAGGAGGGGTGACCCAGTACTTC.